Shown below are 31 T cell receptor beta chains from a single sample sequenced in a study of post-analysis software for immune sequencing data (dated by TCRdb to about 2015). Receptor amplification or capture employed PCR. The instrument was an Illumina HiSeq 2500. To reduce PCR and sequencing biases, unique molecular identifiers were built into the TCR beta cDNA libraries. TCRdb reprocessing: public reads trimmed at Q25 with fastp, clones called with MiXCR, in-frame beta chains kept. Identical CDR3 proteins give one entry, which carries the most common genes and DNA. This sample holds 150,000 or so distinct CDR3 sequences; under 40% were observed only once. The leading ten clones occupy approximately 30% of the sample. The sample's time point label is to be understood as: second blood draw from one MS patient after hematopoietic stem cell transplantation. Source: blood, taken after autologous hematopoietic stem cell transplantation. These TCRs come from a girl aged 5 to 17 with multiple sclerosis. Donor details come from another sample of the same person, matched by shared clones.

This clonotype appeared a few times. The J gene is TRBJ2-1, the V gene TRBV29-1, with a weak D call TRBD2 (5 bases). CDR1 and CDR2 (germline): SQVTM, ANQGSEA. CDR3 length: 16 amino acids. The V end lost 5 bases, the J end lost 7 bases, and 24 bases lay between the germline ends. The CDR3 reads CSVLLTPLVLGNEQFF. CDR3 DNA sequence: TGCAGCGTTCTTCTAACACCACTAGTTTTAGGGAATGAGCAGTTCTTC.

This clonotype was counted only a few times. CDR3 nucleotide sequence: TGTGCCAGCAGTTACGGGACATCCGAAGCTTTCTTT. Amino acid sequence: CASSYGTSEAFF. The chain recombines TRBV6-6 with TRBJ1-1, with a tentative D call TRBD1 (6 bases). CDR3 length equals 12 residues. In germline, CDR1 is MNHNY, CDR2 SVGAGI (reference sequence). V lost 2 bases and J lost 8, with 9 bases in between.

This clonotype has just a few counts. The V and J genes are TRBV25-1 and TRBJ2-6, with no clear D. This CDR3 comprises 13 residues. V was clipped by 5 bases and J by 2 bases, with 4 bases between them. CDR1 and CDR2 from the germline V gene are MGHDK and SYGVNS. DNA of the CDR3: TGTGCCAGCAGTCCGACTGGGGCCAACGTCCTGACTTTC. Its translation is CASSPTGANVLTF.

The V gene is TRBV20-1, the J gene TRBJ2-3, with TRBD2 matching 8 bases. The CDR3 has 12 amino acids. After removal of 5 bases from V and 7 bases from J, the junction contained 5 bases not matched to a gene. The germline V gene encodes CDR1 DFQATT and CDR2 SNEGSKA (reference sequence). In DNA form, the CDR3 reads TGCAGTGCTCCGGGACTAGGTTATACGCAGTATTTT. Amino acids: CSAPGLGYTQYF.

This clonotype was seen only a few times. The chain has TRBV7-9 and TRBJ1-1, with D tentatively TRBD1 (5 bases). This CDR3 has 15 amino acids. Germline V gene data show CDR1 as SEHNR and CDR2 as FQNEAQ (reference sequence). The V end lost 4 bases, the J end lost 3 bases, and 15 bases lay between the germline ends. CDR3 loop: CASSSRDLEDTEAFF. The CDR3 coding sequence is TGTGCCAGCAGCTCACGGGACCTCGAGGACACTGAAGCTTTCTTT.

DNA of the CDR3: TGTGCCAGCAGCCCATTCGGGGGAGGTACCCAAGAGACCCAGTACTTC. This translates into CASSPFGGGTQETQYF. The chain recombines TRBV7-3 with TRBJ2-5; D might be TRBD2 (6 bases). Germline-derived CDR1 and CDR2 are SGHTA and FQGTGA. The CDR3 has 16 amino acids. V lost 5 bases and J 1 base, leaving 17 bases between the germline ends.

CDR3 nucleotide sequence: TGCGCCAGCAGCTTGGGCCCTGACCTAGCGGGGTCCTACGAGCAGTACTTC. Translation: CASSLGPDLAGSYEQYF. The chain has TRBV5-1 and TRBJ2-7, with TRBD2 matching 9 bases. The CDR3 extends over 17 amino acids. Germline CDR1 and CDR2: SGHRS and YFSETQ. Germline trimming cut 0 bases from V and 1 base from J; bases unmatched to any gene: 8.

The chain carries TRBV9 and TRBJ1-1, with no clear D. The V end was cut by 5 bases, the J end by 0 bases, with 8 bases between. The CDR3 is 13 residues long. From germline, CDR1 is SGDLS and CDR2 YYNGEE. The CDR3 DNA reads TGTGCCAGCAGTAGGTTGGTGAACACTGAAGCTTTCTTT. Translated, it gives CASSRLVNTEAFF.

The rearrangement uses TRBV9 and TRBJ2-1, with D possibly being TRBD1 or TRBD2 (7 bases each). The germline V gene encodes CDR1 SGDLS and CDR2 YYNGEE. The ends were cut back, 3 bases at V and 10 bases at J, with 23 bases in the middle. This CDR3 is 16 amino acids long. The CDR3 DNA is TGTGCCAGCAGCGAGCGGGGACAGCGGCTTGGGGAAGAGCAGTTCTTC. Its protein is CASSERGQRLGEEQFF.

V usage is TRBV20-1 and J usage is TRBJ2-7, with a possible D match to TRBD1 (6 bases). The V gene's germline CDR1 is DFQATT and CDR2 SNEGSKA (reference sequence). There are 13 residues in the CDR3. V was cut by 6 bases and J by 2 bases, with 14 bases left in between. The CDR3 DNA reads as TGCAGTGCCCTACCGGGACAAACCTACGAGCAGTACTTC. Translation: CSALPGQTYEQYF.

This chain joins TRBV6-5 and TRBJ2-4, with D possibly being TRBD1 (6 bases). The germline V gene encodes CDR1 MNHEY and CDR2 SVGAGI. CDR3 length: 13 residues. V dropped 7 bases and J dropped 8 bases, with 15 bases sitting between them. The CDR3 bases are TGTGCCAGCAACCGCAGGGGCACGGACATTCAGTACTTC. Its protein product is CASNRRGTDIQYF.

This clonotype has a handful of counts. CDR3 region: CATSRDAISTDTQYF. The DNA of the CDR3 is TGTGCCACCAGCAGAGATGCGATTAGCACAGATACGCAGTATTTT. The J gene is TRBJ2-3, the V gene TRBV15; D remains ambiguous. Trimming took off 0 bases at V and 0 bases at J, with 7 bases between the two ends. Per the germline V gene, CDR1 is LNHNV and CDR2 is YYDKDF (reference sequence). The length of the CDR3 is 15 residues.

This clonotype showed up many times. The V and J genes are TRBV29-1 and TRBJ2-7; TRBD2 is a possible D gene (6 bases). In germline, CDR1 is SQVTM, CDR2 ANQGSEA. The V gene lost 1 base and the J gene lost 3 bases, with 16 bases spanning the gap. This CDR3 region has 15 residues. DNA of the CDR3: TGCAGCGTTGAAGGCGTAACAGAGGAGGGCTACGAGCAGTACTTC. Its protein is CSVEGVTEEGYEQYF.

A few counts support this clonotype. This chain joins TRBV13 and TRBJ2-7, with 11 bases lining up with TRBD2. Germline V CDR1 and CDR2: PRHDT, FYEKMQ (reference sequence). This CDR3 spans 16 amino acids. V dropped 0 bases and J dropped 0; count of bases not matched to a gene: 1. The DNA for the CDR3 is TGTGCCAGCAGCTTAGGTGGGACTAGCGGCTCCTACGAGCAGTACTTC. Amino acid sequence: CASSLGGTSGSYEQYF.

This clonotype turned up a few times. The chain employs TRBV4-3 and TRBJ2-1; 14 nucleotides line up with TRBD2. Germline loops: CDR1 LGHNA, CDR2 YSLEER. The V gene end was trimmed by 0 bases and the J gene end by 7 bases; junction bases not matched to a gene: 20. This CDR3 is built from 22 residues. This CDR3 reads CASSQDPIYPGKTSGRGNEQFF. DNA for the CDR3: TGCGCCAGCAGCCAAGACCCCATTTACCCGGGAAAGACTAGCGGGAGGGGGAATGAGCAGTTCTTC.

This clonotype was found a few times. CDR3 coding DNA: TGTGCCAGCAGTTTGACAGGGGAGTACTATGGCTACACCTTC. This encodes CASSLTGEYYGYTF. V is TRBV28 and J is TRBJ1-2; TRBD1 aligns across 8 bases. CDR3 length: 14 amino acids. Germline V lookup: CDR1 MDHEN, CDR2 SYDVKM. Losses at the gene ends were 3 bases for V and 3 bases for J; bases not matched to a gene: 3.

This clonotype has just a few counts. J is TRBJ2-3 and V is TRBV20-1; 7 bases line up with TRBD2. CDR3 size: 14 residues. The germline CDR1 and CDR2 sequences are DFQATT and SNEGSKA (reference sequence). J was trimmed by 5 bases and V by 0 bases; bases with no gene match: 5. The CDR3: CSARDGSGGDTQYF. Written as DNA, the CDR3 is TGCAGTGCTAGAGATGGGTCGGGGGGAGATACGCAGTATTTT.

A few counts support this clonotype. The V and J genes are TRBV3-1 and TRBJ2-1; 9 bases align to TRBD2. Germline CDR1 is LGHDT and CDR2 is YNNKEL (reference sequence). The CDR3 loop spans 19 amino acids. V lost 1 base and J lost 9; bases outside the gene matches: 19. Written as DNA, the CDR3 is TGTGCCAGCAGCCAAGTTGGAGGGTTTAGCGGGAGTAAGAAGGGTGAGCAGTTCTTC. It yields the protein CASSQVGGFSGSKKGEQFF.

The CDR3 sequence: CASSRSNRVRRQYF. In nucleotides, the CDR3 is TGTGCCAGCAGCCGAAGCAACAGGGTACGCCGACAGTACTTC. The rearrangement links TRBV7-2 to TRBJ2-7; tentatively, D is TRBD1 (6 bases). Germline CDR1 and CDR2: SGHTA and FQGNSA. This CDR3 has 14 amino acids. The V and J ends lost 5 bases and 10 bases respectively, with 21 bases between them.

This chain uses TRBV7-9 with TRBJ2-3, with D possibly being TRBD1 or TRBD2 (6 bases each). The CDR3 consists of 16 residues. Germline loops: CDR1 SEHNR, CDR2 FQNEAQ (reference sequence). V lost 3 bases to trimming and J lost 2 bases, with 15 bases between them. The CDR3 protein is CASSFGGWGSTDTQYF. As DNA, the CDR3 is TGTGCCAGCAGCTTCGGGGGCTGGGGGTCCACAGATACGCAGTATTTT. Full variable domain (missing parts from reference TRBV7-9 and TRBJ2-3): DTGVSQNPRHKITKRGQNVTFRCDPISEHNRLYWYRQTLGQGPEFLTYFQNEAQLEKSRLLSDRFSAERPKGSFSTLEIQRTEQGDSAMYLCASSFGGWGSTDTQYFGPGTRLTVL.

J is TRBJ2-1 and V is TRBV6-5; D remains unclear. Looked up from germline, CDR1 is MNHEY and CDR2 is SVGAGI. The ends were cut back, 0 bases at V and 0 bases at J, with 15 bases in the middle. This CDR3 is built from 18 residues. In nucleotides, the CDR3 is TGTGCCAGCAGTTACTCGACCATCGGGTTCAGCTCCTACAATGAGCAGTTCTTC. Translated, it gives CASSYSTIGFSSYNEQFF.

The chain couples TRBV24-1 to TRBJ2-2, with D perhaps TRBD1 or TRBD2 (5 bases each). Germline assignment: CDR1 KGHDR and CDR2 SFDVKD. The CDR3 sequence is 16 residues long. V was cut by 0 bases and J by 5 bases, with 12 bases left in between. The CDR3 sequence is CATSDLGGEATGELFF. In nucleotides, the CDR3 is TGTGCCACCAGTGATTTGGGGGGAGAAGCGACCGGGGAGCTGTTTTTT.

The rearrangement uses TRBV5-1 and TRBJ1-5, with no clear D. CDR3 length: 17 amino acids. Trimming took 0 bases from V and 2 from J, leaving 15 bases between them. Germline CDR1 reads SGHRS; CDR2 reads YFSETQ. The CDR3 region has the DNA TGCGCCAGCAGCTTGGGTGCGGAGGGAGCGGGCAATCAGCCCCAGCATTTT. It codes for CASSLGAEGAGNQPQHF.

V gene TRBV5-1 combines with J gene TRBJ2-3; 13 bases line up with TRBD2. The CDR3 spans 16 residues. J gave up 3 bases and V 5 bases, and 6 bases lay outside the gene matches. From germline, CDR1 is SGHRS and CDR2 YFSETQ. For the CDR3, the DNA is TGCGCCAGCAGTCTTCAGGGACTAGCGGGAACAGATACGCAGTATTTT. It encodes CASSLQGLAGTDTQYF. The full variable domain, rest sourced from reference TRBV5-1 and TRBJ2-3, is KAGVTQTPRYLIKTRGQQVTLSCSPISGHRSVSWYQQTPGQGLQFLFEYFSETQRNKGNFPGRFSGRQFSNSRSEMNVSTLELGDSALYLCASSLQGLAGTDTQYFGPGTRLTVL.

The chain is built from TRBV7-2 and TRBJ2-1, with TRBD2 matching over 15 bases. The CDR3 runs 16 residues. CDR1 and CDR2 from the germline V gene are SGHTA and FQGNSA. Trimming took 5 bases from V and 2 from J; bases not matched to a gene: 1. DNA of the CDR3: TGTGCCAGCAGCCGGACTAGCGGGGGGGCCTACAATGAGCAGTTCTTC. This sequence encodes CASSRTSGGAYNEQFF.

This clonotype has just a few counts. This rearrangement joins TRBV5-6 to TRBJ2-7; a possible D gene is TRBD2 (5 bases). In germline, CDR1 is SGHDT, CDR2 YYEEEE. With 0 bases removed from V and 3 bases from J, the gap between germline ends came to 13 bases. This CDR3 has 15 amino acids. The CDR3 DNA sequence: TGTGCCAGCAGCTTGGTGGGCCCGGCGGGCTACGAGCAGTACTTC. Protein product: CASSLVGPAGYEQYF.

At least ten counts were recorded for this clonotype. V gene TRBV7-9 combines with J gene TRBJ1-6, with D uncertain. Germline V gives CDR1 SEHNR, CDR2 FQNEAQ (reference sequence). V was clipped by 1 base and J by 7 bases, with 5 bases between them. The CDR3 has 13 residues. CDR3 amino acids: CASSLEGNSPLHF. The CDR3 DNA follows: TGTGCCAGCAGCTTAGAAGGCAATTCACCCCTCCACTTT.

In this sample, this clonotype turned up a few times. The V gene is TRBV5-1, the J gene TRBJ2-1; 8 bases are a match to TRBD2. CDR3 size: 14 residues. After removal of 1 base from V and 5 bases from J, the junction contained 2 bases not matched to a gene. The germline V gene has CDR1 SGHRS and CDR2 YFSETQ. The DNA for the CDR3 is TGCGCCAGCAGCTTGTATAGCGGGAACAATGAGCAGTTCTTC. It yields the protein CASSLYSGNNEQFF. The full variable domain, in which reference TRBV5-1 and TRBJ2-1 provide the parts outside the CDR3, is KAGVTQTPRYLIKTRGQQVTLSCSPISGHRSVSWYQQTPGQGLQFLFEYFSETQRNKGNFPGRFSGRQFSNSRSEMNVSTLELGDSALYLCASSLYSGNNEQFFGPGTRLTVL.

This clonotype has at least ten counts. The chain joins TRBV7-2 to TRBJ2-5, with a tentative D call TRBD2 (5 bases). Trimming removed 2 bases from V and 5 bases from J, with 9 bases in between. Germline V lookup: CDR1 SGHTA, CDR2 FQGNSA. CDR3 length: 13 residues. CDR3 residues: CASSLPAVETQYF. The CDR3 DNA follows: TGTGCCAGCAGCTTACCAGCGGTCGAGACCCAGTACTTC.

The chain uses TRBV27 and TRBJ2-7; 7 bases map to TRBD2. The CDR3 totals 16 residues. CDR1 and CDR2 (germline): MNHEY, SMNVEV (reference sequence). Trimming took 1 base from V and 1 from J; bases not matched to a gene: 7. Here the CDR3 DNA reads TGTGCCAGCAGTTTATTGGCTTGCGGGAGTTCCTACGAGCAGTACTTC. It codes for CASSLLACGSSYEQYF.

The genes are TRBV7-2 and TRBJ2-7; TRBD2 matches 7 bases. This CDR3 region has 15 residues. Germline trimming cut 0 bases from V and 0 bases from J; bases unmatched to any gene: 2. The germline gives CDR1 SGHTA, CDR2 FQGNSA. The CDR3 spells CASSLAGGNSYEQYF. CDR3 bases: TGTGCCAGCAGCTTAGCGGGGGGGAACTCCTACGAGCAGTACTTC.